Listed below are T cell receptor beta chains from one sample, sequenced in a study of early T cells in non-severe SARS-CoV-2 infection. TCRdb reanalysed the 5' RACE reads using MiXCR and keeps one entry per CDR3 protein. The data contain approximately 99,000 distinct CDR3 sequences, roughly an eighth of them seen just once; the ten biggest clones take up 3% to 3.5%. Sequencing used whole blood. The receptors here all came from an adult who was a healthcare worker with PCR-confirmed SARS-CoV-2 infection or an uninfected control (not recorded which). The CDR3 runs from the conserved cysteine through the conserved F or W. The D gene is left open where the match is weak. Not all rows give a size; the values are once, few, many and, for expanded clones, a class.

>TRBD2|TRBV7-9|many|TRBJ2-2
TGTGCCAGCACCGTAGCGGGGGTCAACACCGGGGAGCTGTTTTTT
CASTVAGVNTGELFF
>.|TRBV7-6|few|TRBJ2-7
TGTGCCAGCAGCTTAGGACACCTCCTATCCTACGAGCAGTACTTC
CASSLGHLLSYEQYF
>.|TRBV12-3/TRBV12-4|.|TRBJ2-7
TGTGCCAGCAGTTTTTCTAGGTTAACCTACGAGCAGTACTTC
CASSFSRLTYEQYF
>.|TRBV2|many|TRBJ1-4
TGTGCCAGCAGTGAATCTCCGGGTCGCAGGATGTATGAAAAACTGTTTTTT
CASSESPGRRMYEKLFF
>.|TRBV6-5|many|TRBJ2-1
TGTGCCAGCTCGCGAGGGGCCATAATCTACAATGAGCAGTTCTTC
CASSRGAIIYNEQFF
>.|TRBV29-1|.|TRBJ2-4
TGCAGCGTCCAGGCCGTACTAGCCAAAAACATTCAGTACTTC
CSVQAVLAKNIQYF
>.|TRBV3-1|few|TRBJ2-4
TGTGCCAGCAGCCAAGGAGGAGCCAAAAACATTCAGTACTTC
CASSQGGAKNIQYF
>.|TRBV3-1|.|TRBJ1-2
TGTGCCAGCAGCCAAGAAGGCTTCAGAGGCTACACCTTC
CASSQEGFRGYTF
>.|TRBV9|few|TRBJ1-3
TGTGCCAGCAGCCCTAGCACGGGAAACACCATATATTTT
CASSPSTGNTIYF
>.|TRBV11-3|.|TRBJ2-5
TGTGCCAGCAGCTCTGCCCGGGGGCAAGAGACCCAGTACTTC
CASSSARGQETQYF
>.|TRBV12-3/TRBV12-4|.|TRBJ2-1
TGTGCCAGCAGACCGACTGCAGGTGGGGGGAGCAATGAGCAGTTCTTC
CASRPTAGGGSNEQFF
>.|TRBV7-3|many|TRBJ2-6
TGTGCCAGCAGCTTAAGGGATGTAACCCGCTCTGGGGCCAACGTCCTGACTTTC
CASSLRDVTRSGANVLTF
>.|TRBV12-3/TRBV12-4|few|TRBJ1-2
TGTGCCAGCAGTTCCCACAGGCCCCCAAACTATGGCTACACCTTC
CASSSHRPPNYGYTF
>.|TRBV5-1|many|TRBJ1-6
TGCGCCAGCAGCTTCAAGGGAAGGAGTTCACCCCTCCACTTT
CASSFKGRSSPLHF
>.|TRBV28|.|TRBJ2-7
TGTGCCAGCAGATCCGGGACGACAGCCTACGAGCAGTACTTC
CASRSGTTAYEQYF
>.|TRBV15|many|TRBJ1-5
TGTGCCACCAGCAGAGGGACGGTGGATCAGCCCCAGCATTTT
CATSRGTVDQPQHF
>.|TRBV7-9|.|TRBJ2-1
TGTGCCAGCAGCTTACGACAGCACAATGAGCAGTTCTTC
CASSLRQHNEQFF
>TRBD1|TRBV5-1|few|TRBJ1-2
TGCGCCAGCAGCCCCGGGGGACAGCCACATGGCTACACCTTC
CASSPGGQPHGYTF
>.|TRBV3-1|few|TRBJ2-4
TGTGCCAGCAGCCAAGCCCCGGGGGCCAAAAACATTCAGTACTTC
CASSQAPGAKNIQYF
>.|TRBV10-3|many|TRBJ2-7
TGTGCCATCAGCGTACAGGACTCCTACGAGCAGTACTTC
CAISVQDSYEQYF
>.|TRBV6-6|.|TRBJ2-7
TGTGCCAGCAGTTACCCCAGTAAGGGCGAGCAGTACTTC
CASSYPSKGEQYF
>.|TRBV10-3|many|TRBJ1-1
TGTGCCATCAGTATGCCGGGACACCTGAACACTGAAGCTTTCTTT
CAISMPGHLNTEAFF
>TRBD2|TRBV20-1|many|TRBJ2-7
TGCAGTGCTACCCCGCTAGCGGGAGGGCCTTACTACGAGCAGTACTTC
CSATPLAGGPYYEQYF
>.|TRBV5-1|many|TRBJ2-5
TGCGCCAGCAGCTTGGAAAATTCGCGCGAGACCCAGTACTTC
CASSLENSRETQYF
>TRBD2|TRBV7-8|many|TRBJ2-3
TGTGCCAGCAGCTCGCGGGAGGCCGGCACAGATACGCAGTATTTT
CASSSREAGTDTQYF
>.|TRBV10-3|few|TRBJ2-1
TGTGCCATCATGAGGGAAGTCGGGAATGAGCAGTTCTTC
CAIMREVGNEQFF
>TRBD1|TRBV5-1|.|TRBJ2-1
TGCGCCAGCGGCCGGGACAGGGCTGTAGAGCAGTTCTTC
CASGRDRAVEQFF
>.|TRBV11-2|many|TRBJ1-1
TGTGCCAGCAGCACAGGAATAGAAGCTTTCTTT
CASSTGIEAFF
>TRBD2|TRBV7-9|.|TRBJ2-7
TGTGCCAGCAGCCTCACCCCGGGACTACTCGAGTCCGAGGAGTACTTC
CASSLTPGLLESEEYF
>.|TRBV12-3/TRBV12-4|.|TRBJ1-2
TGTGCCAGCGGGGGCCACTATGGCTACACCTTC
CASGGHYGYTF
>.|TRBV6-6|many|TRBJ1-5
TGTGCCAGCAGCGGGGGGACGGGAGTTAGCAATCAGCCCCAGCATTTT
CASSGGTGVSNQPQHF
>TRBD2|TRBV5-1|few|TRBJ2-1
TGCGCCAGCAGCTACGGGACTAGCGGGAGCTCCTACAATGAGCAGTTCTTC
CASSYGTSGSSYNEQFF
>.|TRBV20-1|many|TRBJ1-1
TGCAGTGCTACGGGAAAGGTGAACACTGAAGCTTTCTTT
CSATGKVNTEAFF
>TRBD2|TRBV28|once|TRBJ2-5
TGTGCCAGCTCCCTGCGGGGGGCGGAGACCCAGTACTTC
CASSLRGAETQYF
>.|TRBV20-1|.|TRBJ2-6
TGCAGTGCTATGGCCGCAGGGGTTGGGGCCAACGTCCTGACTTTC
CSAMAAGVGANVLTF
>TRBD1|TRBV29-1|many|TRBJ2-5
TGCAGCGCAGGGACAGCGCCTAGGACCCAGTACTTC
CSAGTAPRTQYF
>.|TRBV5-1|many|TRBJ2-6
TGCGCCAGCAGTCCCCCCTCGGCAGTCCCTACCGTCCTGACTTTC
CASSPPSAVPTVLTF
>.|TRBV2|many|TRBJ1-5
TGTGCCAGCAGTGGGGACACCAGAAATCAGCCCCAGCATTTT
CASSGDTRNQPQHF
>.|TRBV12-3/TRBV12-4|.|TRBJ2-1
TGTGCCAGCAGTTTAGAGGTCGTGAGCTCCTACAATGAGCAGTTCTTC
CASSLEVVSSYNEQFF
>.|TRBV18|many|TRBJ1-1
TGTGCCAGCTCACCGCGTAGCGGTCTGGACACTGAAGCTTTCTTT
CASSPRSGLDTEAFF
>.|TRBV2|many|TRBJ1-3
TGTGCCAGCAGTGGACAGCTCTCGTCTGGAAACACCATATATTTT
CASSGQLSSGNTIYF
>.|TRBV11-2|many|TRBJ2-5
TGTGCCAGACTAGACCACCAAGAGACCCAGTACTTC
CARLDHQETQYF
>TRBD2|TRBV6-7|.|TRBJ2-1
TGTGCCACCCACTTGCGGGAGGGTTTGTACAATGAGCAGTTCTTC
CATHLREGLYNEQFF
>TRBD1|TRBV13|many|TRBJ1-3
TGTGCCAGCAGCCGTCTACAGGGGGCGTCTGGAAACACCATATATTTT
CASSRLQGASGNTIYF
>.|TRBV10-3|.|TRBJ2-5
TGTGCCATCAGTGAGTCGGGGGAAGGTGGTGAGACCCAGTACTTC
CAISESGEGGETQYF
>.|TRBV5-4|few|TRBJ2-5
TGTGCCAGCAGCTTGGTGACAAGAAGAGACCAAGAGACCCAGTACTTC
CASSLVTRRDQETQYF
>TRBD2|TRBV11-2|few|TRBJ2-1
TGTGCCAGCAGCTTAGACGGCGGGAGCTCCTACAATGAGCAGTTCTTC
CASSLDGGSSYNEQFF
>.|TRBV11-2|few|TRBJ2-3
TGTGCCAGCAGCTTAGGGGGGGTGGTCACAGATACGCAGTATTTT
CASSLGGVVTDTQYF
>TRBD1|TRBV9|many|TRBJ2-1
TGTGCCAGCAGCGAGGGACAGGGGGCCTACAATGAGCAGTTCTTC
CASSEGQGAYNEQFF
>TRBD2|TRBV7-3|many|TRBJ2-5
TGTGCCAGCAGCAGCATGTCCGGGACTAGCGGGGGTGAGACCCAGTACTTC
CASSSMSGTSGGETQYF
>TRBD1|TRBV11-1|.|TRBJ2-6
TGTGCCAGCAGCTCGGGACAGGGAGCCAACGTCCTGACTTTC
CASSSGQGANVLTF
>.|TRBV7-8|few|TRBJ2-2
TGTGCCAGCAGCGAACTATTTTTGAAGACCGGGGAGCTGTTTTTT
CASSELFLKTGELFF
>.|TRBV29-1|.|TRBJ2-1
TGCAGCGCCTTCCTAGTAGGTGAGCAGTTCTTC
CSAFLVGEQFF
>.|TRBV28|few|TRBJ1-2
TGTGCCAGCAGTTTAGACACAATTGGGTCCTATGGCTACACCTTC
CASSLDTIGSYGYTF
>.|TRBV3-1|.|TRBJ1-5
TGTGCCAGCAGCCAAGGGATACAGGGCAATCAGCCCCAGCATTTT
CASSQGIQGNQPQHF